The rows below give T cell receptor beta chains drawn from one sample of a study of lymphopenia after photon versus proton radiotherapy. The assay was immunoSEQ multiplex PCR, and TCRdb's table has in-frame clones only and misses some. The table records 20,000 to 30,000 clones, more than 90% of them present only once. This sample comprised peripheral blood, obtained from a patient treated with photon-based radiotherapy. Receptors originate from a woman in her fifties or sixties with cholangiocarcinoma. Each CDR3 is given with its conserved first and last residue. D genes are given only for firm matches. The size of a clone is reported for some rows only, either as once, few or many, or as a class for expanded clones.

D gene: -
J gene: TRBJ2-4
V gene: TRBV6-1
clone size: -
CDR3 protein: CASSEGTLAKNIQYF
CDR3 DNA: TGTGCCAGCAGTGAAGGGACACTAGCCAAAAACATTCAGTACTTC

D gene: -
J gene: TRBJ2-4
V gene: TRBV21-1
clone size: -
CDR3 protein: CASSKETSGKNIQYF
CDR3 DNA: TGTGCCAGCAGCAAAGAAACCAGCGGCAAAAACATTCAGTACTTC

D gene: -
J gene: TRBJ1-2
V gene: TRBV5-5
clone size: -
CDR3 protein: CASSFQGFFDTF
CDR3 DNA: TGTGCCAGCAGCTTCCAGGGTTTTTTTGACACCTTC

D gene: TRBD1
J gene: TRBJ1-5
V gene: TRBV7-2
clone size: -
CDR3 protein: CASSMDRLGGQPQHF
CDR3 DNA: TGTGCCAGCAGCATGGACAGGCTTGGCGGTCAGCCCCAGCATTTT

D gene: -
J gene: TRBJ2-1
V gene: TRBV5-4
clone size: -
CDR3 protein: CASSPGRGPYNEQFF
CDR3 DNA: TGTGCCAGCAGCCCGGGGCGGGGTCCCTACAATGAGCAGTTCTTC

D gene: -
J gene: TRBJ2-2
V gene: TRBV6-6
clone size: -
CDR3 protein: CASSFRVTGELFF
CDR3 DNA: TGTGCCAGCAGTTTTCGAGTTACCGGGGAGCTGTTTTTT

D gene: -
J gene: TRBJ2-3
V gene: TRBV11-2
clone size: -
CDR3 protein: CASSLTTGTLDTQYF
CDR3 DNA: TGTGCCAGCAGCCTAACCACAGGAACACTAGATACGCAGTATTTT

D gene: -
J gene: TRBJ2-3
V gene: TRBV19
clone size: -
CDR3 protein: CASSIGSYADTQYF
CDR3 DNA: TGTGCCAGTAGTATTGGTAGCTACGCAGATACGCAGTATTTT

D gene: -
J gene: TRBJ1-1
V gene: TRBV11-2
clone size: -
CDR3 protein: CASSSGTGNTEAFF
CDR3 DNA: TGTGCCAGCAGCTCAGGCACAGGGAACACTGAAGCTTTCTTT

D gene: TRBD1
J gene: TRBJ1-5
V gene: TRBV19
clone size: few
CDR3 protein: CASRRSGTGYERGNQPQHF
CDR3 DNA: TGTGCCAGTAGACGCTCCGGGACAGGGTACGAGAGAGGCAATCAGCCCCAGCATTTT

D gene: -
J gene: TRBJ2-7
V gene: TRBV27
clone size: -
CDR3 protein: CASGLGESYEQYF
CDR3 DNA: TGTGCCAGCGGATTAGGAGAGTCCTACGAGCAGTACTTC

D gene: TRBD1
J gene: TRBJ1-4
V gene: TRBV4-3
clone size: -
CDR3 protein: CASSQQRGDGQGPGKLFF
CDR3 DNA: TGCGCCAGCAGCCAACAGAGAGGAGATGGACAGGGCCCAGGAAAACTGTTTTTT

D gene: -
J gene: TRBJ2-3
V gene: TRBV7-2
clone size: -
CDR3 protein: CASSYGQSTDTQYF
CDR3 DNA: TGTGCCAGCAGCTACGGTCAAAGCACAGATACGCAGTATTTT

D gene: TRBD2
J gene: TRBJ2-7
V gene: TRBV5-4
clone size: -
CDR3 protein: CASSSRTSGVFYEQYF
CDR3 DNA: TGTGCCAGCAGTTCCAGGACTAGCGGGGTTTTTTACGAGCAGTACTTC

D gene: -
J gene: TRBJ1-1
V gene: TRBV5-1
clone size: -
CDR3 protein: CASSLAVNTEAFF
CDR3 DNA: TGCGCCAGCAGCTTGGCAGTGAACACTGAAGCTTTCTTT

D gene: TRBD2
J gene: TRBJ2-7
V gene: TRBV5-1
clone size: -
CDR3 protein: CASRALAGSYEQYF
CDR3 DNA: TGCGCCAGCAGGGCACTAGCGGGGAGCTACGAGCAGTACTTC

D gene: -
J gene: TRBJ2-1
V gene: TRBV11-2
clone size: -
CDR3 protein: CASSVHGGSGEQFF
CDR3 DNA: TGTGCCAGCAGCGTCCACGGAGGTTCGGGTGAGCAGTTCTTC

D gene: -
J gene: TRBJ1-1
V gene: TRBV4-1
clone size: -
CDR3 protein: CASSQDVGRVEAFF
CDR3 DNA: TGCGCCAGCAGCCAAGATGTGGGCAGGGTTGAAGCTTTCTTT

D gene: -
J gene: TRBJ2-5
V gene: TRBV4-1
clone size: few
CDR3 protein: CASSPLGGGTQYF
CDR3 DNA: TGCGCCAGCAGCCCCCTTGGCGGAGGGACCCAGTACTTC

D gene: -
J gene: TRBJ2-7
V gene: TRBV4-2
clone size: once
CDR3 protein: CASSQDRQGVKGEQYF
CDR3 DNA: TGTGCCAGCAGCCAAGATCGTCAGGGCGTAAAGGGAGAGCAGTACTTC

D gene: -
J gene: TRBJ2-5
V gene: TRBV2
clone size: -
CDR3 protein: CASMRGTQETQYF
CDR3 DNA: TGTGCCAGCATGCGGGGGACACAAGAGACCCAGTACTTC

D gene: -
J gene: TRBJ1-4
V gene: TRBV5-1
clone size: -
CDR3 protein: CASSSTSRLSGEKLFF
CDR3 DNA: TGCGCCAGCAGCTCCACTTCCAGACTTAGTGGAGAAAAACTGTTTTTT

D gene: -
J gene: TRBJ1-1
V gene: TRBV30
clone size: -
CDR3 protein: CAWSKWEGGGGTTEAFF
CDR3 DNA: TGTGCCTGGAGTAAATGGGAAGGTGGGGGGGGGACCACTGAAGCTTTCTTT

D gene: -
J gene: TRBJ1-2
V gene: TRBV5-1
clone size: -
CDR3 protein: CASSLGGEIDYGYTF
CDR3 DNA: TGCGCCAGCAGCTTGGGAGGGGAGATCGACTATGGCTACACCTTC